This is a list of T cell receptor beta chains from one sample in a study of long-term antiretroviral therapy in people with HIV. Sequenced by immunoSEQ multiplex PCR; TCRdb stores in-frame clones only, minus some. In the table there are tens of thousands of clones, about 85% of which are singletons. The source material was unsorted PBMCs, sampled 2.3 years after starting antiretroviral therapy. These receptors originate from a man aged 35-49 years with HIV. Both conserved end residues are part of each CDR3. A D gene is named only where the DNA matches it firmly. Where a row states a size, it is once, few, many or the class of an expanded clone; other rows omit it.

TRBJ2-2 | - | TRBV10-3 | 13 | - | CAISETGTGELFF | TGTGCCATCAGTGAAACGGGCACCGGGGAGCTGTTTTTT
TRBJ1-2 | - | TRBV18 | 12 | - | CASSPEGNGYTF | TGTGCCAGCTCACCGGAAGGGAATGGCTACACCTTC
TRBJ1-4 | - | TRBV7-9 | 14 | - | CASSLTDSNEKLFF | TGTGCCAGCAGCTTAACTGACAGTAATGAAAAACTGTTTTTT
TRBJ2-2 | - | TRBV7-3 | 14 | - | CASRRGSDTGELFF | TGTGCCAGCAGAAGGGGGTCGGACACCGGGGAGCTGTTTTTT
TRBJ1-3 | - | TRBV30 | 13 | - | CAWERLEGNTIYF | TGTGCCTGGGAACGACTTGAAGGCAACACCATATATTTT
TRBJ1-4 | - | TRBV7-9 | 16 | TRBD1 | CASSRHLRAGGEKLFF | TGTGCCAGCAGCCGGCACTTACGAGCAGGGGGTGAAAAACTGTTTTTT
TRBJ2-1 | - | TRBV6-1 | 15 | TRBD2 | CASSRSGSSYNEQFF | TGTGCCAGCAGCCGTAGCGGGAGCTCCTACAATGAGCAGTTCTTC
TRBJ1-1 | - | TRBV5-1 | 14 | - | CASSQGHTNTEAFF | TGCGCCAGCAGCCAAGGACATACGAACACTGAAGCTTTCTTT
TRBJ1-1 | - | TRBV5-8 | 15 | - | CASSLVEAVNTEAFF | TGTGCCAGCAGCTTGGTTGAAGCGGTGAACACTGAAGCTTTCTTT
TRBJ2-7 | - | TRBV7-9 | 12 | - | CASSKDRYEQYF | TGTGCCAGCAGCAAGGACAGATACGAGCAGTACTTC
TRBJ1-1 | - | TRBV14 | 14 | - | CASSYSSLNTEAFF | TGTGCCAGCAGCTATTCATCCCTGAACACTGAAGCTTTCTTT
TRBJ1-1 | once | TRBV19 | 13 | - | CASSIGANTEAFF | TGTGCCAGTAGTATAGGAGCGAACACTGAAGCTTTCTTT
TRBJ2-7 | - | TRBV2 | 15 | TRBD1 | CASRLPGQGKNEQYF | TGTGCCAGCAGGCTTCCGGGACAGGGGAAGAACGAGCAGTACTTC
TRBJ1-5 | - | TRBV6-5 | 13 | - | CASRRGRNQPQHF | TGTGCCAGCAGAAGGGGACGCAATCAGCCCCAGCATTTT
TRBJ1-1 | - | TRBV15 | 13 | TRBD1 | CATSTGGYTEAFF | TGTGCCACCTCTACAGGGGGGTACACTGAAGCTTTCTTT
TRBJ2-7 | once | TRBV13 | 15 | - | CASSVAGRKPYEQYF | TGTGCCAGCAGTGTTGCTGGACGGAAACCCTACGAGCAGTACTTC
TRBJ2-1 | - | TRBV10-3 | 18 | TRBD2 | CAISESPMGLEPYNEQFF | TGTGCCATCAGTGAGTCACCTATGGGACTAGAGCCCTACAATGAGCAGTTCTTC
TRBJ1-1 | - | TRBV7-9 | 13 | - | CASSSWGDTEAFF | TGTGCCAGCAGTTCGTGGGGGGACACTGAAGCTTTCTTT
TRBJ1-2 | - | TRBV5-5 | 16 | - | CASSPLEGVPNYGYTF | TGTGCCAGCAGCCCTCTCGAGGGGGTCCCTAACTATGGCTACACCTTC
TRBJ2-5 | - | TRBV19 | 15 | TRBD2 | CASSIGGGGAETQYF | TGTGCCAGTAGTATAGGGGGGGGAGGGGCTGAGACCCAGTACTTC
TRBJ2-1 | - | TRBV5-1 | 13 | - | CASSLDRNNEQFF | TGCGCCAGCAGCCTGGACAGAAACAATGAGCAGTTCTTC
TRBJ1-1 | - | TRBV27 | 15 | - | CASSSHGGPWTEAFF | TGTGCCAGCAGTTCCCACGGGGGGCCTTGGACTGAAGCTTTCTTT
TRBJ2-3 | - | TRBV11-3 | 15 | - | CASSPGRPSTDTQYF | TGTGCCAGCAGCCCCGGACGACCTAGCACAGATACGCAGTATTTT
TRBJ1-2 | once | TRBV14 | 12 | - | CASKGIGDGYTF | TGTGCCAGCAAGGGTATAGGGGATGGCTACACCTTC
TRBJ1-1 | - | TRBV4-1 | 15 | - | CASSLARTSGSEAFF | TGCGCCAGCAGCCTGGCTCGGACCAGTGGAAGTGAAGCTTTCTTT
TRBJ2-2 | - | TRBV7-9 | 17 | TRBD2 | CASSFFKLAGFAGELFF | TGTGCCAGCAGCTTTTTCAAGTTAGCGGGATTCGCCGGGGAGCTGTTTTTT
TRBJ1-6 | - | TRBV30 | 13 | - | CAWSVLRVSPLHF | TGTGCCTGGAGTGTACTACGGGTTTCACCCCTCCACTTT
TRBJ2-1 | - | TRBV6-1 | 16 | - | CASSERPGDSYNEQFF | TGTGCCAGCAGTGAAAGGCCAGGGGACTCCTACAATGAGCAGTTCTTC
TRBJ1-4 | - | TRBV27 | 14 | - | CASSGTGANEKLFF | TGTGCCAGCAGTGGGACCGGAGCTAATGAAAAACTGTTTTTT
TRBJ2-1 | once | TRBV9 | 15 | - | CASSVVSGNPSEQFF | TGTGCCAGCAGCGTAGTGTCAGGGAATCCGAGTGAGCAGTTCTTC
TRBJ2-2 | - | TRBV6-1 | 19 | TRBD2 | CASSGGLAGGPLNTGELFF | TGTGCCAGCAGTGGCGGACTAGCGGGAGGACCATTGAACACCGGGGAGCTGTTTTTT
TRBJ2-2 | - | TRBV5-5 | 16 | - | CASSFLREWNTGELFF | TGTGCCAGCAGCTTTCTCAGGGAGTGGAACACCGGGGAGCTGTTTTTT
TRBJ1-5 | few | TRBV19 | 16 | - | CASSPERRASNQPQHF | TGTGCCAGTAGTCCGGAGAGAAGGGCAAGCAATCAGCCCCAGCATTTT
TRBJ1-1 | - | TRBV9 | 16 | TRBD1 | CASSPRQGAYSTEAFF | TGTGCCAGCAGCCCCCGACAGGGGGCGTATAGCACTGAAGCTTTCTTT
TRBJ1-1 | - | TRBV4-1 | 12 | - | CASSHSGTEAFF | TGCGCCAGCAGCCACAGTGGCACTGAAGCTTTCTTT
TRBJ2-3 | - | TRBV6-4 | 17 | TRBD2 | CARLLADSPESTDTQYF | TGTGCCCGCTTACTAGCGGACTCGCCCGAAAGCACAGATACGCAGTATTTT
TRBJ1-5 | - | TRBV27 | 16 | TRBD1 | CASSPLGGGGRQPQHF | TGTGCCAGCAGTCCCCTTGGGGGAGGGGGCAGGCAGCCCCAGCATTTT
TRBJ2-1 | - | TRBV27 | 14 | TRBD1 | CASSFSDRVVEQFF | TGTGCCAGCAGTTTTTCCGACAGGGTGGTTGAGCAGTTCTTC
TRBJ2-7 | - | TRBV29-1 | 13 | TRBD2 | CSVSAGLTYEQYF | TGCAGCGTTTCAGCGGGGCTAACCTACGAGCAGTACTTC